The present TCR beta chain was sequenced within a study of regulatory T cells in long-lasting Graves disease. Study overall: Antithyroid drug exposure in newly diagnosed Graves' patients had lasted under 3 months.

The germline gives CDR1 MDHEN, CDR2 SYDVKM. This CDR3 is built from 12 residues. V shed 3 bases and J shed 12 bases, with 14 bases lying between them. Arm-PCR of CDR3 regions with iRepertoire HTBI primers generated TCR beta libraries. TCRdb ran MiXCR on the multiplex PCR reads and lists one entry per CDR3 protein. The sample includes about 530,000 distinct CDR3 sequences, 15% to 20% seen only once; the top ten take roughly 25%. Time point denoted: newly diagnosed GD, antithyroid drugs for less than 3 months. Making the TCR library involved RNA that had been extracted from PBMCs. As to this clonotype: Its antigen is unknown.

Notes on the study in general: The study found persistent patients shared more public clonotypes (roughly 3,000) than new patients (about 1,000). Persistent disease samples used TRBV28, TRBJ1-2 and TRBJ2-5 preferentially.

The sample was also reused in another study, on T cells in Graves' hyperthyroidism and ophthalmopathy.

The sequencing here drew on peripheral blood mononuclear cells (PBMCs), taken at new diagnosis, from a patient treated with antithyroid drugs. The source of this sequence is a woman aged 35-60 years with Graves disease. The genes are TRBV28 and TRBJ1-1; D possibly corresponds to TRBD1 (5 bases). CDR3 sequence (DNA): TGTGCCAGCAGTTTTCTTGGGGGTACGTCTTTCTTT. Protein: CASSFLGGTSFF.